This T cell receptor (beta chain) was obtained from a study of chemoradiotherapy in HPV16-positive cancers. General study findings and limits: During treatment, candidate HPV-specific clones and E7-related motifs expanded in tumor.

There are 16 residues in the CDR3. The germline CDR1 and CDR2 sequences are LNHDA and SQIVND (reference sequence). With 0 bases clipped from V and 5 bases from J, the junction kept 3 bases outside the gene matches. Method: immunoSEQ multiplex PCR; TCRdb's copy keeps in-frame clones and lacks some. This table holds 3,500 or so clones, 70% to 90% found once. As to this clone: Its antigen is unknown.

Repeated repertoire sampling spanned the course of chemoradiotherapy. This chain links TRBV19 with TRBJ2-3, with 12 bases aligning to TRBD2. The clonotype comes from a human donor with HPV-associated anogenital cancer. The specimen comprised tumor tissue, sampled from a patient who underwent chemoradiotherapy. Here the CDR3 reads CASSIELAGGRDTQYF. CDR3 DNA sequence: TGTGCCAGTAGTATAGAACTAGCGGGGGGACGAGATACGCAGTATTTT.